In this sample, the clone carrying this T cell receptor beta chain turned up a few times. Per the original methods: Nucleated cell counts were estimated from reference gene primer amplification. Repertoires were generated with immunoSEQ multiplex PCR, while TCRdb's copy carries only in-frame clones and drops some. That table gives V, J and clone size, and the DNA gave D and trimming. The data show under 200,000 clones, with 75% to 90% seen just once and 2.1% held by the top ten. The entry originates in a study of blood T cell repertoires in COVID-19. Study background: Material from acute and convalescent COVID-19 was sourced from the United States, Italy and Spain. Nucleic acid was either cDNA or gDNA, and it came from T cells, B-cell-depleted T cells, or PBMCs.

Germline V gene sequence: CDR1 SGHTA, CDR2 FQGNSA. With 1 base removed from V and 2 bases from J, the gap between germline ends came to 5 bases. This CDR3 region has 13 residues. The receptor was isolated from a man in his 70s with active or convalescent COVID-19. V usage is TRBV7-2 and J usage is TRBJ1-2, with D uncertain. Sequenced: peripheral blood. The CDR3 nucleotides are TGTGCCAGCAGCTTAGTAATGAACTATGGCTACACCTTC. Amino acid sequence: CASSLVMNYGYTF. The full variable domain, rest sourced from reference TRBV7-2 and TRBJ1-2, is GAGVSQSPSNKVTEKGKDVELRCDPISGHTALYWYRQSLGQGLEFLIYFQGNSAPDKSGLPSDRFSAERTGGSVSTLTIQRTQQEDSAVYLCASSLVMNYGYTFGSGTRLTVV.